The 12 T cell receptor beta chains in this list originate from one sample, sequenced in a study of T cell repertoires in ileal Crohn's disease. Lamina propria lymphocytes from surgical specimens were isolated on a density gradient before sorting. Produced via immunoSEQ multiplex PCR; TCRdb's table is partial and in-frame only. The data contain roughly 3,500 clones, more than 75% of them seen just once; the ten biggest clones take up about 2.9%. The material sequenced was CD4+ T cells sorted from the ileum. These receptors originate from an adult with Crohn's disease.

A single count supports this clone. The J gene is TRBJ2-5, the V gene TRBV5-1; 8 bases are shared with TRBD2. This CDR3 contains 14 residues. Trimming at V came to 3 bases and at J to 3 bases, leaving 4 bases not matched to a gene. Germline CDR1 SGHRS, CDR2 YFSETQ. CDR3 coding DNA: TGCGCCAGCAGCTGGGCGGGGGGCAAAGAGACCCAGTACTTC. Its protein product is CASSWAGGKETQYF.

The chain has TRBV4-2 and TRBJ2-3, with TRBD2 identical over 12 bases. CDR3 length: 17 residues. Trimming cost V 1 base and J 3 bases; bases outside gene matches: 5. The germline V gene encodes CDR1 LGHNA and CDR2 YNFKEQ. This chain's CDR3 is CASSQASSGGGTDTQYF. In DNA form, the CDR3 reads TGTGCCAGCAGCCAAGCGTCTAGCGGGGGGGGGACAGATACGCAGTATTTT.

The chain joins TRBV19 to TRBJ1-3; 7 bases agree with TRBD1. Looked up from germline, CDR1 is LNHDA and CDR2 is SQIVND (reference sequence). The CDR3 has 14 amino acids. V shed 5 bases, J shed 4 bases, and the junction held 5 bases outside the gene matches. The DNA of the CDR3 is TGTGCCAGTAGTCTCGGACAGGAGGGAAACACCATATATTTT. Translating gives CASSLGQEGNTIYF. Full variable domain (outside the CDR3, taken from reference TRBV19 and TRBJ1-3): DGGITQSPKYLFRKEGQNVTLSCEQNLNHDAMYWYRQDPGQGLRLIYYSQIVNDFQKGDIAEGYSVSREKKESFPLTVTSAQKNPTAFYLCASSLGQEGNTIYFGEGSWLTVV.

The chain uses TRBV11-2 and TRBJ2-7, with a tentative D call TRBD1 (6 bases). Germline loops: CDR1 SGHAT, CDR2 FQNNGV. V lost 3 bases, J lost 3 bases, and 9 bases lay in between. The CDR3 runs 13 residues. The CDR3 region is CASSFDRNYEQYF. CDR3 bases: TGTGCCAGCAGCTTCGACAGGAACTACGAGCAGTACTTC.

V is TRBV4-1 and J is TRBJ2-4, with TRBD2 as a possible D gene (6 bases). Per germline, CDR1 MGHRA and CDR2 YSYEKL. V lost 4 bases and J lost 5, with 9 bases in between. The CDR3 sequence is 13 residues long. Here the CDR3 DNA reads TGCGCCAGCAGCCCTCCGGGAGAAAACATTCAGTACTTC. Its translation: CASSPPGENIQYF.

V usage is TRBV11-2 and J usage is TRBJ1-1; possibly TRBD1 for D (5 bases). Germline loops: CDR1 SGHAT, CDR2 FQNNGV. CDR3 length: 13 residues. V lost 8 bases and J lost 3, with 13 bases in between. In DNA, the CDR3 is TGTGCCAGCGGGACGGGAGGTTACACTGAAGCTTTCTTT. This encodes CASGTGGYTEAFF.

The chain has TRBV28 and TRBJ2-7; 14 nucleotides line up with TRBD2. The germline gives CDR1 MDHEN, CDR2 SYDVKM. Unmatched junction bases numbered 11, after V lost 4 bases and J lost 0 bases. The CDR3 is 19 residues long. CDR3 nucleotide sequence: TGTGCCAGCAGTTCAGGACTAGCGGGGGGCAGAGGTTTCTCCTACGAGCAGTACTTC. Its translation is CASSSGLAGGRGFSYEQYF.

A single count supports this clone. The chain carries TRBV4-1 and TRBJ1-4; 7 bases agree with TRBD1. The germline V gene has CDR1 MGHRA and CDR2 YSYEKL. The CDR3 length is 15 residues. V was pared by 1 base and J by 7 bases, with 6 bases of the junction left unmatched. The CDR3, as DNA: TGCGCCAGCAGCCAAGCAGGGACAGCATCTGAAAAACTGTTTTTT. This translates into CASSQAGTASEKLFF.

The chain joins TRBV4-1 to TRBJ2-7; D is unclear. The CDR3 is 17 amino acids. V was pared by 0 bases and J by 2 bases, with 17 bases between. Germline V gives CDR1 MGHRA, CDR2 YSYEKL. CDR3 nucleotides: TGCGCCAGCAGCCAAGACGCTACGTTAGGAGTTACCTACGAGCAGTACTTC. Protein sequence: CASSQDATLGVTYEQYF.

The chain is built from TRBV7-3 and TRBJ2-5; maybe TRBD2 (5 bases). Trimming shortened V by 0 bases and J by 5 bases, and 16 bases separated the two germline ends. Germline V gene data show CDR1 as SGHTA and CDR2 as FQGTGA. This CDR3 contains 16 residues. CDR3 coding DNA: TGTGCCAGCAGCTTAACGGAGTCTAGCTCCCTCGAGACCCAGTACTTC. Amino acid sequence: CASSLTESSSLETQYF.

J is TRBJ1-6 and V is TRBV11-2; 9 bases align to TRBD1. Unmatched junction bases numbered 2, after V lost 7 bases and J lost 7 bases. The V gene's germline CDR1 is SGHAT and CDR2 FQNNGV. This CDR3 spans 13 amino acids. CDR3 loop: CASNRGQNSPLHF. CDR3 DNA: TGTGCCAGCAACAGGGGGCAAAATTCACCCCTCCACTTT.

V gene TRBV5-1 combines with J gene TRBJ2-7; TRBD1 might be the D (6 bases). The germline V gene encodes CDR1 SGHRS and CDR2 YFSETQ. Between the trimmed V and J ends, which lost 1 base and 2 bases, there was a span of 16 bases. CDR3 size: 16 residues. CDR3 residues: CASSLNPQGMAYEQYF. As DNA, the CDR3 is TGCGCCAGCAGCTTGAATCCTCAGGGGATGGCCTACGAGCAGTACTTC.